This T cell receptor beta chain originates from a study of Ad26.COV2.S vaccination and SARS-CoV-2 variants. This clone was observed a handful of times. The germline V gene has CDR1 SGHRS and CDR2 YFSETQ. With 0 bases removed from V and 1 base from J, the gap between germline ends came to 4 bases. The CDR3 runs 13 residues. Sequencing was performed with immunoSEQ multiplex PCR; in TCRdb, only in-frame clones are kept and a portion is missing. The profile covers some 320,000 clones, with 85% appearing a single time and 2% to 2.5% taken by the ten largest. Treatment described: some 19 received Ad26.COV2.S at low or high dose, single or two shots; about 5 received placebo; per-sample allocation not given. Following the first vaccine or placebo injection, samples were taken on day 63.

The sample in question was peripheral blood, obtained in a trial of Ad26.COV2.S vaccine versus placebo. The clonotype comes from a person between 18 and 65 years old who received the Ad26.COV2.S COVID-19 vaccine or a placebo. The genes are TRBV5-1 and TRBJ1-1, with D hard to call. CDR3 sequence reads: CASSLGENTEAFF. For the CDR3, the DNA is TGCGCCAGCAGCTTGGGAGAGAACACTGAAGCTTTCTTT.